Below, 3 T cell receptor beta chains from the same sample are listed, as sequenced in a study of B cell selection in AIRE deficiency. Conventional CD4 T cells were sorted as CD4+CD127+ cells. Repertoires were generated with immunoSEQ multiplex PCR, while TCRdb's copy carries only in-frame clones and drops some. In the table there are 20,000 to 30,000 clones, 95% to 97% of which are singletons. Sample: CD4+CD127+ conventional T cells sorted from PBMCs. These receptors came from a human donor in good health.

The chain uses TRBV19 and TRBJ1-2; tentative D call: TRBD1 (5 bases). Trimming pared 5 bases from V and 5 bases from J, leaving 12 bases between. CDR1 LNHDA and CDR2 SQIVND come from the germline V gene (reference sequence). This CDR3 comprises 13 residues. The CDR3, as DNA: TGTGCCAGTAGTCCCGGGACGGATTATGGCTACACCTTC. It specifies CASSPGTDYGYTF.

The genes are TRBV7-2 and TRBJ1-2; 10 bases are a match to TRBD1. Germline CDR1 and CDR2: SGHTA and FQGNSA. The CDR3 consists of 15 residues. The J segment lost 7 bases and the V segment lost 5 bases, leaving 10 bases of the junction unmatched. The CDR3 is CASSPRQGAIGGYTF. The CDR3 coding sequence is TGTGCCAGCAGCCCCAGACAGGGGGCGATAGGTGGCTACACCTTC.

V and J are TRBV27 and TRBJ2-3; TRBD1 matches 9 bases. This CDR3 region has 16 residues. V trimming: 5 bases; J trimming: 6 bases; junction bases outside the gene matches: 12. Germline V gene data show CDR1 as MNHEY and CDR2 as SMNVEV (reference sequence). The CDR3 DNA sequence: TGTGCCAGCAGTCGAAGTCCGGGACAGGGTAGCGATACGCAGTATTTT. Its translation is CASSRSPGQGSDTQYF.